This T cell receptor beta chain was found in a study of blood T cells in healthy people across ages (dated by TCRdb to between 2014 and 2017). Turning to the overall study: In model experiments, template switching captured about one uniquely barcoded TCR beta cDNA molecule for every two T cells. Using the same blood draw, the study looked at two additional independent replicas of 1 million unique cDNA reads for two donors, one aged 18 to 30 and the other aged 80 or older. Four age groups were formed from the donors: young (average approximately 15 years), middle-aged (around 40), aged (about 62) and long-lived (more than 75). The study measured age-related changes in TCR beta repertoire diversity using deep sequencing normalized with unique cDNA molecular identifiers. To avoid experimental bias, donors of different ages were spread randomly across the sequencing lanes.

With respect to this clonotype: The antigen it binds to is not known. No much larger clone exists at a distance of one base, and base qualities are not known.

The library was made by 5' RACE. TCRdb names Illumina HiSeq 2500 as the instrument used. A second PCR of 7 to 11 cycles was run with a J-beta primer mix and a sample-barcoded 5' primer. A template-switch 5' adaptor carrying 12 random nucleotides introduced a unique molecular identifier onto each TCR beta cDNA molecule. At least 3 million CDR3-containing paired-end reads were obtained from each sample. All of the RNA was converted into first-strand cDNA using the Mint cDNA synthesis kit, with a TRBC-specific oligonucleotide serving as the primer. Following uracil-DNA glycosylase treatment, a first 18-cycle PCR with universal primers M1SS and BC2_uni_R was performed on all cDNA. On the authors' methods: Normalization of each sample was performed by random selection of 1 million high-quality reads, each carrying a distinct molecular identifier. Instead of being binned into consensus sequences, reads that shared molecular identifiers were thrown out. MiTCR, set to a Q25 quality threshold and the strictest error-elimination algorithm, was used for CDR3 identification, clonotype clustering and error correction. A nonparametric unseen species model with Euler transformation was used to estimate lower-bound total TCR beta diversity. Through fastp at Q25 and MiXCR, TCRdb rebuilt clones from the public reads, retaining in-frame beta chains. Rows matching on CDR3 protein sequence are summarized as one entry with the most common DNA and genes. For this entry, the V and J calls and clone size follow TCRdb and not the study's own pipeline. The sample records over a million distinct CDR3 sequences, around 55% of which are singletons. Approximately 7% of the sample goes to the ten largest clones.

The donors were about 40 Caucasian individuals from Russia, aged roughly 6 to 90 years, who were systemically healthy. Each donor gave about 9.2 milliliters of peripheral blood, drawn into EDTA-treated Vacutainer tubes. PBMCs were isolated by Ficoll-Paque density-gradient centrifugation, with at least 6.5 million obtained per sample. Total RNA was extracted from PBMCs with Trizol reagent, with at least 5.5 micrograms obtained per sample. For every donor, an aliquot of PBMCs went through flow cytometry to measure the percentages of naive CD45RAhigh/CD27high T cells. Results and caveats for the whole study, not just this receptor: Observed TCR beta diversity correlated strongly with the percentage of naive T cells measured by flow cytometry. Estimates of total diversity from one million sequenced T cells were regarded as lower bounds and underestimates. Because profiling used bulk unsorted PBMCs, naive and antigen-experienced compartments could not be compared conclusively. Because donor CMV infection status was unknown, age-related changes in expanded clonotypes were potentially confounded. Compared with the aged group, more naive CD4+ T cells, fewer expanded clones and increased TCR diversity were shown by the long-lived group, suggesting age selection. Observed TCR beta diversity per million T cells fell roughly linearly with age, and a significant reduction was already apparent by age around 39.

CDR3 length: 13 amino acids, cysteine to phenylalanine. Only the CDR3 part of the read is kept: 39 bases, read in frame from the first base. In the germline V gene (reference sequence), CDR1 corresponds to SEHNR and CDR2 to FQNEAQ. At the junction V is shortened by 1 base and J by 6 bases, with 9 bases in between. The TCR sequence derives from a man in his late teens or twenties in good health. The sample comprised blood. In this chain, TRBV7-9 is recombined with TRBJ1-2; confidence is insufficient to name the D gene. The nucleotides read TGTGCCAGCAGCTTAGGGGATCGGGATGGCTACACCTTC. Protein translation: CASSLGDRDGYTF.